This TCR beta chain was found in a study of T cell repertoires in cytomegalovirus infection. The overall study: Both a matching HLA type and CMV infection were indicated by public TCR beta signatures. General observations from the study: Summed public TCR beta family frequency identified CMV carriers bearing the relevant HLA. Dominating the ex vivo response were TCR beta clonotypes that were CMV-specific and HLA-C-restricted.

Germline trimming cut 6 bases from V and 5 bases from J; bases unmatched to any gene: 8. CDR3 size: 14 residues. Germline V lookup: CDR1 LNHDA, CDR2 SQIVND (reference sequence). This clonotype was picked up a small number of times. Its antigen is undetermined. TCRdb fed the reads into MiXCR, producing one record per CDR3 protein. This table holds about 150,000 distinct CDR3 sequences, 23% found once. Sequenced input: PBMCs. The chain couples TRBV19 to TRBJ2-5; TRBD1 matches 8 bases. This TCR was sampled from a human donor in good health (CMV status not recorded). Some clones in this sample may be carry-over from other donors' samples. CDR3 in amino acids: CASRATGEVETQYF. As DNA, the CDR3 is TGTGCCAGTAGAGCGACAGGGGAGGTCGAGACCCAGTACTTC.